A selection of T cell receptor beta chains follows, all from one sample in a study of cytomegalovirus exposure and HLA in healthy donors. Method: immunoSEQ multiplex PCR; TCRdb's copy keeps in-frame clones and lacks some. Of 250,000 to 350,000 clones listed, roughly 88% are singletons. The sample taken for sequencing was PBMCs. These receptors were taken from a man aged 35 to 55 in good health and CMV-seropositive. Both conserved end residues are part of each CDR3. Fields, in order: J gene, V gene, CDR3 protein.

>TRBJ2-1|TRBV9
CASSATSGGYNEQFF
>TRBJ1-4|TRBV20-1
CSARDREKLFF
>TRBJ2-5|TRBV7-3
CASSLTGAGDVQALETQYF
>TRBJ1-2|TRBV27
CASSQAGAGHVNYGYTF
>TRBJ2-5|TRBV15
CATSRDNRGLYQETQYF
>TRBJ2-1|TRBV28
CASSFGLAGARGFF
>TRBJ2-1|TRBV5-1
CASSLGQGPGNEQFF
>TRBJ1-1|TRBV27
CASSLGGQNTEAFF
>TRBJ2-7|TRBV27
CASSPRTPIYEQYF
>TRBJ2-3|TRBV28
CASSLQLAGMMAQYF
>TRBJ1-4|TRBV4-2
CASSHGAATNEKLFF
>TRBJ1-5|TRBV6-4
CASSAPTGANYLWPQHF
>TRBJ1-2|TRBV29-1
CSVEEGRGLVNYGYTF
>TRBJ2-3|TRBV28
CASSTGPRTDTQYF
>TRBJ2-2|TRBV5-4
CASSWDRAGELFF
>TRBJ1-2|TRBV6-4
CASSVGTGVGGYTF
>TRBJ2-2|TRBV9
CASSPGAGELFF
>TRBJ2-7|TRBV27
CASSTRDNYEQYF
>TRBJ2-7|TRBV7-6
CASSARTSGSSHEQYF
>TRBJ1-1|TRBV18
CASSPLGGPNTEAFF
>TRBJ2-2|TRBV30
CAWSQGSTGVAGELFF
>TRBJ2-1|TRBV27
CASSRSGTAYNEQFF
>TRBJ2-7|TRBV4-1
CASSRTSGSSHEQYF
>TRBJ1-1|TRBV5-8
CASGRQGITRTEAFF
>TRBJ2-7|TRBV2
CASSGTRGRGSEQYF
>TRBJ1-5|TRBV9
CASSYPRVYNQPQHF
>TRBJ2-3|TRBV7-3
CASSFRGTDTQYF
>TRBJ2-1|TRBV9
CASSDQDLSNEQFF
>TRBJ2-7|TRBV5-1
CASSLGLAGDYEQYF
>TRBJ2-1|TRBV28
CASSLDRFYNEQFF
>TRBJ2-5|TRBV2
CATHRAGETQYF
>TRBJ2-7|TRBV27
CASRPGLAHYEQYF
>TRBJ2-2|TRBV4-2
CASSQVERGRADTGELFF
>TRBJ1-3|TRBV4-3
CASSQGTQFSGNTIYF
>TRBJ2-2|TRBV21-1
CASSKETGGSNTGELFF
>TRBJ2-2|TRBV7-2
CASSPGISNTGELFF
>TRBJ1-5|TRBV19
CASSIGGTGNQPQHF
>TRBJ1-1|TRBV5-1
CASRPGGGGTEAFF
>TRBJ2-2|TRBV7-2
CASSLRGRNGGVTGELFF
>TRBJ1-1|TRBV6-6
CASTSDRRNTEAFF
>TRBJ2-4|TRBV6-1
CASSAAGTGRNIQYF
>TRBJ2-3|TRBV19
CASSGVAGGTDTQYF
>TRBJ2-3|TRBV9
CASSGQGASTDTQYF
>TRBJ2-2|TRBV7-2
CASSTLAGHGELFF
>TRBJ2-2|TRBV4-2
CASSQVGGTGELFF
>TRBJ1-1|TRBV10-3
CAISETGFTEAFF
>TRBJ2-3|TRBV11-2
CASSLVSTDTQYF
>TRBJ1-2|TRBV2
CASKTNGGSPSGYTF
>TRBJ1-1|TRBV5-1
CASSSGQNTEAFF
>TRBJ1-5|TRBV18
CASSPRGAYSNQPQHF
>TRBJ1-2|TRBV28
CASSDRVGWYGYTF
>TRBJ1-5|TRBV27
CASSTSNNQPQHF
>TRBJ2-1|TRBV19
CASSIANEQFF
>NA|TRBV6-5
CASSPRTRPGEQYF
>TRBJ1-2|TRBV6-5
CASSGGQGWDYGYTF
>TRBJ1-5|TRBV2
CASSPQDSYSNQPQHF
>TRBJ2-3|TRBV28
CASSLYRQAGGPRDTQYF